This is a list of T cell receptor beta chains from one sample in a study of shared clonotypes between healthy human individuals. Here immunoSEQ multiplex PCR was the method, and the copy in TCRdb shows in-frame clones only, minus some. The sample yields around 300,000 clones, around 87% seen once. The source material was memory CD8+ T cells sorted from blood. These receptors were taken from a man aged 18 to 30 in good health. Both conserved end residues are part of each CDR3. The D gene is left open where the match is weak. Not all rows give a size; the values are once, few, many and, for expanded clones, a class.

cdr3_length: 13; v_call: TRBV6-4; clone_size: once; j_call: TRBJ2-1; d_call: NA; cdr3_aa: CASSQGTYNEQFF; cdr3_nt: TGTGCCAGCAGTCAGGGAACCTACAATGAGCAGTTCTTC
cdr3_length: 16; v_call: TRBV27; clone_size: few; j_call: TRBJ1-5; d_call: TRBD1; cdr3_aa: CASSPRTGPSNQPQHF; cdr3_nt: TGTGCCAGCAGTCCAAGGACAGGGCCCAGCAATCAGCCCCAGCATTTT
cdr3_length: 15; v_call: TRBV28; clone_size: NA; j_call: TRBJ1-4; d_call: TRBD1; cdr3_aa: CASSPRTGGGEKLFF; cdr3_nt: TGTGCCAGCAGTCCGAGAACAGGGGGGGGAGAAAAACTGTTTTTT
cdr3_length: 14; v_call: TRBV6-1; clone_size: NA; j_call: TRBJ1-6; d_call: NA; cdr3_aa: CASSEFLNNSPLHF; cdr3_nt: TGTGCCAGCAGTGAATTCTTAAATAATTCACCCCTCCACTTT
cdr3_length: 21; v_call: TRBV9; clone_size: NA; j_call: TRBJ2-1; d_call: TRBD2; cdr3_aa: CASSDNRDLAGGTSKGNEQFF; cdr3_nt: TGTGCCAGCAGCGATAATCGTGACCTAGCGGGAGGGACGTCGAAAGGGAATGAGCAGTTCTTC
cdr3_length: 16; v_call: TRBV5-6; clone_size: few; j_call: TRBJ2-3; d_call: NA; cdr3_aa: CASSLQTAFGPDTQYF; cdr3_nt: TGTGCCAGCAGCTTGCAGACGGCCTTCGGTCCAGATACGCAGTATTTT
cdr3_length: 16; v_call: TRBV27; clone_size: NA; j_call: TRBJ2-7; d_call: NA; cdr3_aa: CASSLLGPGVRYEQYF; cdr3_nt: TGTGCCAGCAGTTTGTTGGGACCAGGGGTAAGGTACGAGCAGTACTTC
cdr3_length: 14; v_call: TRBV10-1; clone_size: NA; j_call: TRBJ2-7; d_call: NA; cdr3_aa: CASSEGEPRSEQYF; cdr3_nt: TGCGCCAGCAGTGAGGGAGAGCCCCGGAGCGAGCAGTACTTC
cdr3_length: 13; v_call: TRBV4-3; clone_size: NA; j_call: TRBJ1-1; d_call: NA; cdr3_aa: CASSHPLGGEAFF; cdr3_nt: TGCGCCAGCAGCCACCCCTTGGGGGGTGAAGCTTTCTTT
cdr3_length: 14; v_call: TRBV11-3; clone_size: NA; j_call: TRBJ2-7; d_call: TRBD1; cdr3_aa: CASSHRDRGYEQYF; cdr3_nt: TGTGCCAGCAGCCACCGGGACAGGGGCTACGAGCAGTACTTC
cdr3_length: 14; v_call: TRBV7-9; clone_size: NA; j_call: TRBJ1-2; d_call: NA; cdr3_aa: CASSPLGVRYGYTF; cdr3_nt: TGTGCCAGCAGCCCCTTGGGGGTCCGCTATGGCTACACCTTC
cdr3_length: 13; v_call: TRBV5-1; clone_size: few; j_call: TRBJ2-5; d_call: TRBD2; cdr3_aa: CASSREVGETQYF; cdr3_nt: TGCGCCAGCAGCCGGGAGGTCGGGGAGACCCAGTACTTC
cdr3_length: 16; v_call: TRBV4-1; clone_size: NA; j_call: TRBJ2-1; d_call: TRBD2; cdr3_aa: CASSPLSGGSYNEQFF; cdr3_nt: TGCGCCAGCAGCCCCCTTAGCGGGGGTTCCTACAATGAGCAGTTCTTC
cdr3_length: 16; v_call: TRBV4-3; clone_size: NA; j_call: TRBJ2-7; d_call: NA; cdr3_aa: CASSQDPSGSSYEQYF; cdr3_nt: TGCGCCAGCAGCCAAGATCCATCGGGGAGCTCGTACGAGCAGTACTTC
cdr3_length: 14; v_call: TRBV5-1; clone_size: NA; j_call: TRBJ2-7; d_call: NA; cdr3_aa: CASSLADGSYEQYF; cdr3_nt: TGCGCCAGCAGCTTGGCTGACGGATCCTACGAGCAGTACTTC
cdr3_length: 14; v_call: TRBV10-3; clone_size: NA; j_call: TRBJ2-1; d_call: NA; cdr3_aa: CAISDIVRDNEQFF; cdr3_nt: TGTGCCATCAGTGACATCGTCCGAGACAATGAGCAGTTCTTC
cdr3_length: 12; v_call: TRBV28; clone_size: NA; j_call: TRBJ1-2; d_call: NA; cdr3_aa: CASSLTDYGYTF; cdr3_nt: TGTGCCAGCAGTTTGACGGACTATGGCTACACCTTC
cdr3_length: 14; v_call: TRBV4-1; clone_size: few; j_call: TRBJ1-1; d_call: NA; cdr3_aa: CASSQGAGNTEAFF; cdr3_nt: TGCGCCAGCAGCCAAGGGGCAGGGAACACTGAAGCTTTCTTT
cdr3_length: 14; v_call: TRBV6-5; clone_size: once; j_call: TRBJ2-1; d_call: NA; cdr3_aa: CASSYFSRAEEQFF; cdr3_nt: TGTGCCAGCAGTTACTTCTCTAGGGCTGAGGAGCAGTTCTTC
cdr3_length: 16; v_call: TRBV4-1; clone_size: NA; j_call: TRBJ2-7; d_call: TRBD1; cdr3_aa: CASSQEETGWIYEQYF; cdr3_nt: TGCGCCAGCAGCCAAGAGGAGACAGGGTGGATTTACGAGCAGTACTTC
cdr3_length: 18; v_call: TRBV7-2; clone_size: NA; j_call: TRBJ1-2; d_call: NA; cdr3_aa: CASSYPRGGRIDKSGYTF; cdr3_nt: TGTGCCAGCAGCTACCCCCGAGGGGGGCGCATAGACAAGTCCGGCTACACCTTC
cdr3_length: 16; v_call: TRBV7-9; clone_size: NA; j_call: TRBJ2-1; d_call: NA; cdr3_aa: CASSLRVGGTYNEQFF; cdr3_nt: TGTGCCAGCAGCCTCAGGGTGGGCGGGACGTACAATGAGCAGTTCTTC
cdr3_length: 18; v_call: TRBV29-1; clone_size: NA; j_call: TRBJ1-1; d_call: NA; cdr3_aa: CSVEDLWGQKYLNTEAFF; cdr3_nt: TGCAGCGTTGAAGATCTTTGGGGGCAGAAATATCTGAACACTGAAGCTTTCTTT
cdr3_length: 15; v_call: TRBV6-1; clone_size: once; j_call: TRBJ2-7; d_call: TRBD2; cdr3_aa: CASSEGLAGNYEQYF; cdr3_nt: TGTGCCAGCAGCGAGGGACTAGCGGGAAACTACGAGCAGTACTTC
cdr3_length: 15; v_call: TRBV6-5; clone_size: NA; j_call: TRBJ1-1; d_call: TRBD1; cdr3_aa: CASSYSQGANTEAFF; cdr3_nt: TGTGCCAGCAGTTACTCTCAGGGGGCGAACACTGAAGCTTTCTTT
cdr3_length: 14; v_call: TRBV27; clone_size: once; j_call: TRBJ1-5; d_call: NA; cdr3_aa: CASRPSGSNQPQHF; cdr3_nt: TGTGCCAGCAGGCCCTCGGGAAGTAATCAGCCCCAGCATTTT
cdr3_length: 14; v_call: TRBV7-9; clone_size: NA; j_call: TRBJ2-3; d_call: NA; cdr3_aa: CASSLVGNKDTQYF; cdr3_nt: TGTGCCAGCAGCTTAGTAGGCAATAAGGATACGCAGTATTTT
cdr3_length: 15; v_call: TRBV27; clone_size: NA; j_call: TRBJ2-7; d_call: NA; cdr3_aa: CASSPSSVSSYEQYF; cdr3_nt: TGTGCCAGCAGTCCCTCTAGCGTGAGCTCCTACGAGCAGTACTTC
cdr3_length: 15; v_call: TRBV6-1; clone_size: NA; j_call: TRBJ1-2; d_call: NA; cdr3_aa: CASSEGWQGWYGYTF; cdr3_nt: TGTGCCAGCAGTGAAGGGTGGCAGGGGTGGTATGGCTACACCTTC
cdr3_length: 13; v_call: TRBV4-1; clone_size: NA; j_call: TRBJ2-7; d_call: NA; cdr3_aa: CASSLVGMGEQYF; cdr3_nt: TGCGCCAGCAGCCTAGTGGGGATGGGGGAGCAGTACTTC
cdr3_length: 15; v_call: TRBV7-9; clone_size: NA; j_call: TRBJ1-1; d_call: NA; cdr3_aa: CASSLELAGGTEAFF; cdr3_nt: TGTGCCAGCAGCTTAGAACTAGCGGGAGGCACTGAAGCTTTCTTT
cdr3_length: 14; v_call: TRBV5-1; clone_size: NA; j_call: TRBJ2-5; d_call: NA; cdr3_aa: CASSFVPGLETQYF; cdr3_nt: TGCGCCAGCAGCTTTGTACCAGGGCTCGAGACCCAGTACTTC
cdr3_length: 14; v_call: TRBV6-5; clone_size: NA; j_call: TRBJ1-1; d_call: NA; cdr3_aa: CASSYSPGATEAFF; cdr3_nt: TGTGCCAGCAGTTACTCGCCAGGAGCCACTGAAGCTTTCTTT
cdr3_length: 15; v_call: TRBV7-9; clone_size: NA; j_call: TRBJ1-4; d_call: NA; cdr3_aa: CASSLGDGPGTGLFF; cdr3_nt: TGTGCCAGCAGCTTAGGCGACGGACCCGGGACGGGACTGTTTTTT
cdr3_length: 14; v_call: TRBV6-1; clone_size: NA; j_call: TRBJ2-5; d_call: TRBD1; cdr3_aa: CASSTGQGRETQYF; cdr3_nt: TGTGCCAGCAGTACCGGACAGGGGAGAGAGACCCAGTACTTC
cdr3_length: 12; v_call: TRBV28; clone_size: NA; j_call: TRBJ2-1; d_call: NA; cdr3_aa: CASSFGYNEQFF; cdr3_nt: TGTGCCAGCAGTTTCGGGTACAATGAGCAGTTCTTC
cdr3_length: 16; v_call: TRBV25-1; clone_size: NA; j_call: TRBJ1-1; d_call: TRBD1; cdr3_aa: CASSTPPGTGGTEAFF; cdr3_nt: TGTGCCAGCAGTACCCCACCAGGGACAGGGGGCACTGAAGCTTTCTTT
cdr3_length: 16; v_call: TRBV2; clone_size: NA; j_call: TRBJ2-7; d_call: TRBD1; cdr3_aa: CASSEEGTGSSHEQYF; cdr3_nt: TGTGCCAGCAGTGAAGAAGGGACAGGGTCTTCCCACGAGCAGTACTTC
cdr3_length: 17; v_call: TRBV11-2; clone_size: NA; j_call: TRBJ2-1; d_call: NA; cdr3_aa: CASSLGDSQSSYNEQFF; cdr3_nt: TGTGCCAGCAGCTTAGGTGACAGCCAAAGCTCCTACAATGAGCAGTTCTTC
cdr3_length: 14; v_call: TRBV7-3; clone_size: once; j_call: TRBJ2-2; d_call: NA; cdr3_aa: CASSRLGGTGELFF; cdr3_nt: TGTGCCAGCAGCCGCTTAGGGGGCACCGGGGAGCTGTTTTTT
cdr3_length: 13; v_call: TRBV30; clone_size: NA; j_call: TRBJ2-2; d_call: NA; cdr3_aa: CAWSVWSSGELFF; cdr3_nt: TGTGCCTGGAGTGTATGGAGTTCCGGGGAGCTGTTTTTT
cdr3_length: 16; v_call: TRBV5-8; clone_size: NA; j_call: TRBJ2-2; d_call: TRBD1; cdr3_aa: CASLDHGQGLTGELFF; cdr3_nt: TGTGCCAGCCTAGACCATGGACAGGGACTCACCGGGGAGCTGTTTTTT
cdr3_length: 15; v_call: TRBV5-4; clone_size: NA; j_call: TRBJ2-7; d_call: TRBD1; cdr3_aa: CASSSLTGGPYEQYF; cdr3_nt: TGTGCCAGCAGCTCACTTACAGGGGGCCCCTACGAGCAGTACTTC
cdr3_length: 14; v_call: TRBV27; clone_size: NA; j_call: TRBJ1-2; d_call: TRBD1; cdr3_aa: CASSFDRDGYGYTF; cdr3_nt: TGTGCCAGCAGTTTCGACAGGGACGGCTATGGCTACACCTTC
cdr3_length: 15; v_call: TRBV10-3; clone_size: NA; j_call: TRBJ2-1; d_call: TRBD2; cdr3_aa: CAIGTSGTHRGEQFF; cdr3_nt: TGTGCCATAGGGACTAGCGGGACCCATAGGGGTGAGCAGTTCTTC
cdr3_length: 12; v_call: TRBV7-9; clone_size: NA; j_call: TRBJ2-1; d_call: TRBD1; cdr3_aa: CASSSTGIEQFF; cdr3_nt: TGTGCCAGCAGCTCGACAGGGATTGAGCAGTTCTTC
cdr3_length: 18; v_call: TRBV4-3; clone_size: NA; j_call: TRBJ2-7; d_call: TRBD2; cdr3_aa: CASSQDRIRRELSYEQYF; cdr3_nt: TGCGCCAGCAGCCAAGATCGGATCAGGCGGGAGTTAAGCTACGAGCAGTACTTC
cdr3_length: 14; v_call: TRBV28; clone_size: NA; j_call: TRBJ2-7; d_call: TRBD1; cdr3_aa: CASSMGQGSYEQYF; cdr3_nt: TGTGCCAGCAGTATGGGACAGGGATCCTACGAGCAGTACTTC
cdr3_length: 14; v_call: TRBV13; clone_size: NA; j_call: TRBJ1-2; d_call: NA; cdr3_aa: CASSQEGGEDGYTF; cdr3_nt: TGTGCCAGCAGCCAGGAGGGGGGAGAGGATGGCTACACCTTC
cdr3_length: 15; v_call: TRBV5-5; clone_size: NA; j_call: TRBJ2-2; d_call: NA; cdr3_aa: CASSLSVTNTGELFF; cdr3_nt: TGTGCCAGCAGCTTGTCCGTTACGAACACCGGGGAGCTGTTTTTT
cdr3_length: 13; v_call: TRBV5-1; clone_size: NA; j_call: TRBJ2-7; d_call: NA; cdr3_aa: CASSETSSYEQYF; cdr3_nt: TGCGCCAGCAGCGAGACTAGTTCCTACGAGCAGTACTTC
cdr3_length: 13; v_call: TRBV5-1; clone_size: NA; j_call: TRBJ2-1; d_call: NA; cdr3_aa: CASSWTNRGEQFF; cdr3_nt: TGCGCCAGCAGCTGGACTAATCGGGGTGAGCAGTTCTTC
cdr3_length: 15; v_call: TRBV9; clone_size: NA; j_call: TRBJ2-1; d_call: TRBD2; cdr3_aa: CASSRGLAGRGEQFF; cdr3_nt: TGTGCCAGCAGTCGGGGACTAGCGGGTCGGGGTGAGCAGTTCTTC
cdr3_length: 14; v_call: TRBV29-1; clone_size: NA; j_call: TRBJ1-2; d_call: NA; cdr3_aa: CSVEDTLNGYGYTF; cdr3_nt: TGCAGCGTTGAGGACACCTTAAACGGGTATGGCTACACCTTC